These T cell receptor beta chains were read from a single sample in a study of blood T cell repertoires in COVID-19. Some clones are missing from TCRdb's copy, which holds only in-frame ones; the method was immunoSEQ multiplex PCR. This table has about 270,000 clones, about nine tenths appearing once. Sequencing used PBMCs or T cells enriched from blood (not recorded which). The receptor set was obtained from a woman in her 50s who had recovered from COVID-19. Each CDR3 is given with its conserved first and last residue. A D gene is named only where the DNA matches it firmly. Clone size is not always given. Where it is, it says once, few, many or a class for expanded clones.

once,TRBJ1-5,TRBD1,TRBV3-1/TRBV3-2,TGTGCCAGCAGCCAATCGGACAGGGACAGCAATCAGCCCCAGCATTTT,CASSQSDRDSNQPQHF
.,TRBJ1-4,.,TRBV18,TGTGCCAGCTCACCGTTGGCACCCGGAGGGGAAAAACTGTTTTTT,CASSPLAPGGEKLFF
.,TRBJ2-3,TRBD2,TRBV19,TGTGCCAGTAGTCAGTCGCGAGCGGGAACTCGCACAGATACGCAGTATTTT,CASSQSRAGTRTDTQYF
.,TRBJ2-7,.,TRBV20-1,TGCAGTGCTAGTTATTACGAGCAGTACTTC,CSASYYEQYF
.,TRBJ2-5,TRBD2,TRBV30,TGTGCCTGGAATCAGGCGGCTAGCGGGCAAGAGACCCAGTACTTC,CAWNQAASGQETQYF
.,TRBJ1-3,TRBD1,TRBV3-1/TRBV3-2,TGTGCCAGCAGCCCGAACTCTTGGACAGGCCTTTACGGAAACACCATATATTTT,CASSPNSWTGLYGNTIYF
.,TRBJ2-1,TRBD2,TRBV29-1,TGCAGCGTGGGGCCGCAACAGGCGGGGGGTGAGCAGTTCTTC,CSVGPQQAGGEQFF
.,TRBJ2-5,.,TRBV27,TGTGCCAGCAGTTTAACGGGAGTAGCGGAGACCCAGTACTTC,CASSLTGVAETQYF
.,TRBJ2-7,.,TRBV7-2,TGTGCCAGCAGCCCCAGACAGGCGAACTCCTACGAGCAGTACTTC,CASSPRQANSYEQYF
.,TRBJ2-7,TRBD2,TRBV2,TGTGCCAGCAACGGACTAGCGGAACCCTACGAGCAGTACTTC,CASNGLAEPYEQYF
.,TRBJ2-5,TRBD2,TRBV28,TGTGCCAGCAGTTCCTTGACTAGCGGGAGGGCCGGGGCGCAGGAGACCCAGTACTTC,CASSSLTSGRAGAQETQYF
.,TRBJ2-3,TRBD2,TRBV19,TGTGCCAGTAGTTTGGGACTAGCGGGAGGTCCAGATACGCAGTATTTT,CASSLGLAGGPDTQYF
.,TRBJ1-6,.,TRBV6-5,TGTGCCACCCCGGAACAGGATAATTCACCCCTCCACTTT,CATPEQDNSPLHF
.,TRBJ2-3,TRBD1,TRBV7-3,TGTGCCAGCAGCCTACAGGGGGCCACAGATACGCAGTATTTT,CASSLQGATDTQYF
.,TRBJ1-6,TRBD1,TRBV6-1,TGTGCCAGCAGTGAAGCAATAAGACAGGGGGCGCGTTCACCCCTCCACTTT,CASSEAIRQGARSPLHF